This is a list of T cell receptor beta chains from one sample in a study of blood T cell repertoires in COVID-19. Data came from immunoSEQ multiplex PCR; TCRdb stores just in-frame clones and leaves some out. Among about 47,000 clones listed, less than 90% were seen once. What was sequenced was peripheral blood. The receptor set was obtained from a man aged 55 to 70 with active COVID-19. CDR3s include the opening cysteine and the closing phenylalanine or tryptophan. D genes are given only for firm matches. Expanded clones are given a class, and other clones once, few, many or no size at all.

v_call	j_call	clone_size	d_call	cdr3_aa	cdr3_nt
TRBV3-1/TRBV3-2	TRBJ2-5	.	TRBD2	CASSTTSGGRETQYF	TGTGCCAGCAGCACAACTAGCGGGGGCAGAGAGACCCAGTACTTC
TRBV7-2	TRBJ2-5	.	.	CASSPTSAETQYF	TGTGCCAGCAGCCCGACTAGTGCGGAGACCCAGTACTTC
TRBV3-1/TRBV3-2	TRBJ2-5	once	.	CASSDSPDSQETQYF	TGTGCCAGCAGCGACAGCCCGGACAGCCAAGAGACCCAGTACTTC
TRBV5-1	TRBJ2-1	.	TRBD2	CASSGGLAGAYNEQFF	TGCGCCAGCAGCGGTGGACTAGCGGGGGCGTACAATGAGCAGTTCTTC
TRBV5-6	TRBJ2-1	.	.	CASSLWGLARRSSYNEQFF	TGTGCCAGCAGCTTGTGGGGCCTAGCGCGCCGCTCTTCCTACAATGAGCAGTTCTTC
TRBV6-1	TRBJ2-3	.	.	CASSEVRDTQYF	TGTGCCAGCAGTGAGGTGAGAGATACGCAGTATTTT
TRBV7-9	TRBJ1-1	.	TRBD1	CASSLDRGTEAFF	TGTGCCAGCAGCCTAGACAGGGGCACTGAAGCTTTCTTT
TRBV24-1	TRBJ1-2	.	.	CATSDQTYGYTF	TGTGCCACCAGTGATCAAACATATGGCTACACCTTC
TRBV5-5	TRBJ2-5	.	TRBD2	CASSKGTSGGQETQYF	TGTGCCAGCAGCAAAGGGACTAGCGGGGGGCAAGAGACCCAGTACTTC
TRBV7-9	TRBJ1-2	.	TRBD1	CASSLRVGQGARGGGYTF	TGTGCCAGCAGCTTAAGGGTCGGACAGGGGGCGCGTGGCGGTGGCTACACCTTC
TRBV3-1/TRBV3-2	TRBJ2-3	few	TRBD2	CASSQEEGLAGGPADTQYF	TGTGCCAGCAGCCAAGAGGAGGGGCTAGCGGGAGGGCCTGCAGATACGCAGTATTTT
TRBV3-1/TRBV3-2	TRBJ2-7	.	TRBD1	CASSPGQTYEQYF	TGTGCCAGCAGCCCGGGACAGACCTACGAGCAGTACTTC
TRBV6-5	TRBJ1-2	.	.	CASLSYSNYGYTF	TGTGCCAGCCTTTCGTATTCTAACTATGGCTACACCTTC
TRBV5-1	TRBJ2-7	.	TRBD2	CASSFSGRATPYEQYF	TGCGCCAGCAGCTTTAGCGGGAGGGCCACCCCCTACGAGCAGTACTTC
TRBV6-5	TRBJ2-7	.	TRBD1	CASSSPGQSSYEQYF	TGTGCCAGCAGTTCCCCGGGACAGAGCTCCTACGAGCAGTACTTC
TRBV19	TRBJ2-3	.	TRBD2	CASHASGSIGDTQYF	TGTGCCAGTCACGCTAGCGGGAGCATTGGGGATACGCAGTATTTT
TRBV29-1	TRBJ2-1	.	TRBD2	CSVVRRGGIGNEQFF	TGCAGCGTTGTTCGGCGGGGGGGCATCGGCAATGAGCAGTTCTTC
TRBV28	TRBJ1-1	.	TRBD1	CASTWTGLMNTEAFF	TGTGCCAGCACCTGGACAGGGCTTATGAACACTGAAGCTTTCTTT
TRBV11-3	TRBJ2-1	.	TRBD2	CASSLEGLAGEEQFF	TGTGCCAGCAGCTTAGAAGGACTAGCGGGAGAGGAGCAGTTCTTC
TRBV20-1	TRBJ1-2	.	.	CSAGHTYGYTF	TGCAGTGCTGGACACACCTATGGCTACACCTTC
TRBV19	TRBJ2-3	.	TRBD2	CASSIGGRVTDTQYF	TGTGCCAGTAGTATTGGCGGGAGAGTGACAGATACGCAGTATTTT
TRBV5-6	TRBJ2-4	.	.	CASSSGLAKNIQYF	TGTGCCAGCAGCTCAGGGTTAGCCAAAAACATTCAGTACTTC
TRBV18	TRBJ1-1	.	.	CASSPRGDNTEAFF	TGTGCCAGCTCGCCCCGAGGAGATAACACTGAAGCTTTCTTT
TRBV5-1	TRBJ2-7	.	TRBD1	CASVNRGEQYF	TGCGCCAGCGTCAACAGGGGCGAGCAGTACTTC
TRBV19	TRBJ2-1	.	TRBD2	CASSSSGGLSYNEQFF	TGTGCCAGTAGTTCCTCGGGGGGGCTCTCCTACAATGAGCAGTTCTTC